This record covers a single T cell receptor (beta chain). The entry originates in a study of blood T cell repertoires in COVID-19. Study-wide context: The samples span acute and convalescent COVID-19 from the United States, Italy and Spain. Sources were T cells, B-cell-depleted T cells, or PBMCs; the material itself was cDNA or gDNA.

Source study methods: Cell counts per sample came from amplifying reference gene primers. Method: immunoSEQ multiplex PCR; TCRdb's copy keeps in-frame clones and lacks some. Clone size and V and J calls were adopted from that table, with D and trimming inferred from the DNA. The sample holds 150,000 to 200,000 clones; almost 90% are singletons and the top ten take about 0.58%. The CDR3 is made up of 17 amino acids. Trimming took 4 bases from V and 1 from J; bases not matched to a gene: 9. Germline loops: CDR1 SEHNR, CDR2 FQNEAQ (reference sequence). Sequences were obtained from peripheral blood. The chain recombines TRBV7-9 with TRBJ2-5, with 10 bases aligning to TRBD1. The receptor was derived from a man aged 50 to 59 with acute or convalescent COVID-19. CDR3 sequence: CASSSTRDRGSQETQYF. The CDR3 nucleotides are TGTGCCAGCAGCTCGACCCGGGACAGGGGAAGCCAAGAGACCCAGTACTTC.